This TCR beta chain was retrieved from a study of blood T cell repertoires in COVID-19. Study-level background: Italy, Spain and the United States were the sources of the convalescent and acute COVID-19 samples. Sample material is recorded as cDNA or gDNA derived from T cells, B-cell-depleted T cells, or PBMCs.

The CDR3 contains 14 residues. Trimming shortened V by 5 bases and J by 2 bases, and 12 bases separated the two germline ends. Germline V gives CDR1 LNHDA, CDR2 SQIVND (reference sequence). Per the study methods: Amplification of reference gene primers provided the estimated nucleated cell counts. The table came from immunoSEQ multiplex PCR; TCRdb's copy has only in-frame clones and leaves some out. The V and J calls and clone size are taken from that table; D and trimming were inferred from the DNA. The repertoire holds around 110,000 clones, with over 75% as singletons. The sequenced material came from peripheral blood. This clonotype was sampled from a human donor with active COVID-19. The donor label of this sample is uncertain. This chain links TRBV19 with TRBJ1-2, with D tentatively TRBD1 (5 bases). The CDR3 nucleotides read TGTGCCAGTAGTCTCGCAGGGAGGAACTATGGCTACACCTTC. This sequence encodes CASSLAGRNYGYTF.